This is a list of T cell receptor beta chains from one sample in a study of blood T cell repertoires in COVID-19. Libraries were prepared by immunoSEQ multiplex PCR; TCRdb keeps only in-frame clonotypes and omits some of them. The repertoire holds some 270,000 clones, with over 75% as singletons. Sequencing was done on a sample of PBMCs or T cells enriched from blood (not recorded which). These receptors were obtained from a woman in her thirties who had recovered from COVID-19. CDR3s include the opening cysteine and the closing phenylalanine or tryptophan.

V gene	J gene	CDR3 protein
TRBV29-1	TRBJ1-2	CSATGGEYGYTF
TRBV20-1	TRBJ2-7	CSASHRTGITYEQYF
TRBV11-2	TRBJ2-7	CASRSPGTGPYEQYF
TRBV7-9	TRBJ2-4	CASSLRGNIQYF
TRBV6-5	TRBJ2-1	CASSSWDSHNEQFF
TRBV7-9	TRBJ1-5	CASSLGGGNQPQHF
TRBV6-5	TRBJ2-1	CASSYLAGLNEQFF
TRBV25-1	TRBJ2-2	CASSGRGRGGRELFF
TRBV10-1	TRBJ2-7	CASSESLDRSYEQYF
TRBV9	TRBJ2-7	CASSGVTGEEQYF
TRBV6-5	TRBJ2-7	CASTGRKYEQYF
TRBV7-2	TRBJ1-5	CASSFSREPQHF
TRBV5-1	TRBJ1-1	CASSRSDRSGNTEAFF
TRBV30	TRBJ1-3	CAWSLDSSSGNIIYF
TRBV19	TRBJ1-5	CASKSGSTDQPQHF
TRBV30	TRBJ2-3	CAATRYDTDTQYF
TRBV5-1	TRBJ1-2	CASSPRQGFGNYGYTF
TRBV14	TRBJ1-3	CASSQPGSLAGNTIYF
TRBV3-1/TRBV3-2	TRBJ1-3	CASSQVRISSGNTIYF
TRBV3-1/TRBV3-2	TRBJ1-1	CASRQRTVNTEAFF
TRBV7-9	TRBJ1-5	CASSLARSTGNQPQHF
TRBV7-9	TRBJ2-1	CASSPTGNEQFF
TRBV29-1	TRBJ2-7	CSVSIGTGSYEQYF